This T cell receptor beta chain was sequenced in a study of blood T cell repertoires in COVID-19. About the study: Sources were T cells, B-cell-depleted T cells, or PBMCs; the material itself was cDNA or gDNA.

CDR1 SGHNT and CDR2 YYREEE come from the germline V gene (reference sequence). CDR3 size: 13 residues. Trimming left V 3 bases short and J 4 bases short, with 10 bases between. In the authors' workflow: Reference gene primers were amplified, and this amplification served to estimate nucleated cell counts. Clones were read by immunoSEQ multiplex PCR, and TCRdb kept only the in-frame ones, dropping some. V, J and clone size are taken as reported in that table, and D and trimming were inferred from the DNA itself. The profile shows over 15,000 clones, roughly 87% of them singletons. The source material was peripheral blood. The chain carries TRBV5-4 and TRBJ1-1; perhaps TRBD1 as D (6 bases). The source is a human donor in a cohort sampled during active COVID-19. The donor label of this sample is uncertain. The CDR3 region is CASSSSRGTEAFF. CDR3 in DNA: TGTGCCAGCAGCTCCTCCAGGGGCACTGAAGCTTTCTTT.